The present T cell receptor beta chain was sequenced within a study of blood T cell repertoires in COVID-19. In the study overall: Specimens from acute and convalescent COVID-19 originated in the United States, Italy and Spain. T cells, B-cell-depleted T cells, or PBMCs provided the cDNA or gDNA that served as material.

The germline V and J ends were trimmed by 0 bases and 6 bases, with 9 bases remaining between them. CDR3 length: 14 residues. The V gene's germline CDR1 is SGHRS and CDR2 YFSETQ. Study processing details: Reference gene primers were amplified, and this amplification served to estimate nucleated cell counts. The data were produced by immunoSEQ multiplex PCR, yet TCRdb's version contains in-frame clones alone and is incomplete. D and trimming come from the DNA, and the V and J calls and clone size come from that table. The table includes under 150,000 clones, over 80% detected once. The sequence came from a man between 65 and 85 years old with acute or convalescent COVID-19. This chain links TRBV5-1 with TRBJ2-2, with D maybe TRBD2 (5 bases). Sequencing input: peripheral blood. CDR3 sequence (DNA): TGCGCCAGCAGCTTGGCCGGGGAATCCGGGGAGCTGTTTTTT. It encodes CASSLAGESGELFF.